The text below deals with one TCR beta chain. Its specific antigen is unknown. No base qualities exist here, and no much larger clone lies one base off it. The data belong to a study of shared clonotypes between healthy human individuals (dated by TCRdb to between 2020 and 2021). A note on the overall study: The cohort comprised a couple of women and a few men aged 18 to 49 years. For each donor, CD4 naive and CD4 memory were each given three plates, CD8 naive was given two plates, and CD8 memory was given one plate. The study deeply sequenced blood TCR repertoires of about 5 healthy adults to estimate repertoire size and the extent of clonotype sharing between individuals. To increase sequencing depth and limit assay-specific biases, different laboratories used diverse techniques to prepare libraries and sequence TCR repertoires. Leukapheresis yielded between about 0.85 and 10 billion PBMCs per donor. What the study reported, not specific to this receptor: Estimated clonotype richness was generally larger for naive than for memory subsets. Sampling was restricted to blood, and TCR repertoires in tissues likely differ from the TCR repertoires found in blood. Incomplete sequencing was indicated by rarefaction of sorted-subset datasets, despite the large sequencing depth. Across four donors, approximately 5% of naive CD4, more than 3% of naive CD8, approximately 2.5% of memory CD4, and approximately 0.4% of memory CD8 clonotypes were shared. Based on pairwise subsampling, the degree of clonotype sharing among donors was expected to be affected by sequencing depth. Compared with non-shared clonotypes, clonotypes shared by all four sorted-subset donors had higher generation probabilities. The small number of donors limited the genetic and exposure-history diversity represented.

CD8 naive samples were obtained by positive selection for CCR7 among CD45RO-negative cells, yielding a CD45RA+CCR7+ population from which TemRA cells were excluded. The donors were healthy, HIV-negative adults who had no recently reported acute infections or vaccinations. Every donor was a Caucasian adult residing in Nashville, Tennessee, USA. After blood collection by leukapheresis, PBMCs were isolated using Ficoll-Histopaque density gradient centrifugation and then cryopreserved in the vapor phase of liquid nitrogen. Analytical flow cytometry was used to check the purity and quantity of every magnetically sorted T cell population. Each sorted fraction had its genomic DNA isolated and then quantified by UV absorbance on a Nanodrop 2000c. Inclusive of the bounding cysteine and phenylalanine, the CDR3 is 14 residues long. The retained sequence is limited to the CDR3, 42 bases, with the frame set at the first base. V was cut back by 7 bases and J by 3 bases, leaving a gap of 15 bases between them. Per the germline V gene (reference sequence), SEHNR is the CDR1 and FQNEAQ is the CDR2.

TCR CDR3 regions were amplified from genomic DNA by multiplex PCR using the deep immunoSEQ assay. Genomic DNA extracted from each cell subset was distributed evenly over all wells of several immunoSEQ 96-well plates, and each plate served as one replicate. For sorted subsets, around 200 ng genomic DNA, equal to about 30,000 T cell genomes, was loaded into each replicate PCR. The purified libraries were quantified using a Qubit 3.0 fluorometer, sized with a Bioanalyzer 2100, and then quantified again using the KAPA Library Quantification kit. Each immunoSEQ 96-well plate was sequenced on its own single-read 150-cycle Illumina NextSeq 550 flow cell. Concerning the study's data processing: Because the immunoSEQ output held only junctional sequences and lacked quality scores, the filtering could not match the filtering applied to full-length reads. To assign V/J genes and CDR3, sequences were annotated using PyIR, a Python wrapper for IgBLAST v1.9, with IMGT germline references. Reads were removed for weak V/J assignments (E-value above 1e-6), missing CDR3, stop codons, out-of-frame junctions, or ambiguous translated residues. V3J clonotypes were defined by identical inferred V gene, J gene, and CDR3 amino acid sequence. To compute the percentage overlap between repertoires, the number of shared unique clonotypes was divided by the size of the smaller repertoire. Richness of each repertoire was evaluated using RTK rarefaction, the Chao1 estimator, and Recon v2.1 estimates of unobserved clonotypes. Generation probabilities were computed with OLGA for all TCRbeta clonotypes obtained by the gDNA method from a few donors. Sourced from immuneACCESS, this table was stored by TCRdb with only in-frame sequences that have V and J called. A share of the clones is absent; for the studies checked, an unresolved V gene accounts for under half, and the remainder has no known explanation. Clone size and the V and J calls come from that table; the DNA yielded D and trimming. Here the sample has some 800,000 clones; about 91% occur a single time. The ten largest make up 24% of the sample.

The TCR originated in a man aged 30 to 45 in good health. The sample taken for sequencing was naive CD8+ T cells sorted from blood. What this sample's cell subset or site label stands for: CD45RA+CCR7+. Here the chain combines TRBV7-9 and TRBJ1-2; the D segment could be TRBD1, given 5 matching bases. The DNA reads TGTGCCAGCAAACCCGCCGGCAGGGACTATGGCTACACCTTC. It encodes CASKPAGRDYGYTF.